The 17 T cell receptor beta chains given below trace back to one sample, sequenced in a study of blood T cell repertoires in COVID-19. Profiling relied on immunoSEQ multiplex PCR, and the TCRdb table lists in-frame clones only, not all of them. The sample carries over 120,000 clones, about four fifths recorded once. Sequenced sample: PBMCs or T cells enriched from blood (not recorded which). These receptors came from a man between 50 and 59 years old who had recovered from COVID-19.

This clone has more than one count but fewer than ten. The chain uses TRBV14 and TRBJ1-2; tentative D call: TRBD1 (5 bases). V lost 0 bases, J lost 5 bases, and 10 bases lay in between. The CDR3 consists of 14 residues. Germline V lookup: CDR1 SGHDN, CDR2 FVKESK. The CDR3 sequence: CASSQDTKGYGYTF. The CDR3 DNA reads TGTGCCAGCAGCCAAGATACAAAGGGGTATGGCTACACCTTC.

This chain links TRBV19 with TRBJ1-5; 9 bases fit TRBD1. The CDR3 consists of 17 residues. The germline gives CDR1 LNHDA, CDR2 SQIVND (reference sequence). The ends lost 7 bases at V and 3 bases at J; junction bases unmatched: 13. The CDR3 coding sequence is TGTGCCAGTAAACACACAGCCGGGACAGGGAACAATCAGCCCCAGCATTTT. This codes for CASKHTAGTGNNQPQHF.

This chain uses TRBV7-3 with TRBJ1-1; 9 nucleotides agree with TRBD1. CDR1 is SGHTA, CDR2 FQGTGA, per germline. This CDR3 is built from 14 residues. V shed 5 bases, J shed 5 bases, and the junction held 6 bases outside the gene matches. The CDR3 nucleotides are TGTGCCAGCAGCCAGACGGGACAGGGAACTGAAGCTTTCTTT. Encoded protein: CASSQTGQGTEAFF. Based on the CDR3 plus reference TRBV7-3 and TRBJ1-1, the full variable domain is GAGVSQTPSNKVTEKGKYVELRCDPISGHTALYWYRQSLGQGPEFLIYFQGTGAADDSGLPNDRFFAVRPEGSVSTLKIQRTERGDSAVYLCASSQTGQGTEAFFGQGTRLTVV.

About this clone: An end of the junction differs from the germline gene, which may be a read error. The chain links TRBV7-9 to TRBJ1-2; 7 positions agree with TRBD1. The length of the CDR3 is 14 residues. In germline, CDR1 is SEHNR, CDR2 FQNEAQ (reference sequence). DNA of the CDR3: TGTGCCAGCAGCTTAGACCCACGACAGGGCCGGCTCCCCTTC. This sequence encodes CASSLDPRQGRLPF.

V is TRBV18 and J is TRBJ2-2; 10 bases are shared with TRBD1. The CDR3 sequence is 17 residues long. Germline CDR1 KGHSH, CDR2 LQKENI. Germline trimming cut 3 bases from V and 5 bases from J; bases unmatched to any gene: 9. The CDR3: CASSPGSRQGATGELFF. CDR3 DNA sequence: TGTGCCAGCTCACCGGGATCTCGACAGGGGGCGACCGGGGAGCTGTTTTTT.

The chain links TRBV6-5 to TRBJ2-5, with D possibly matching TRBD1 (5 bases). CDR3 size: 14 residues. Trimming pared 0 bases from V and 7 bases from J, leaving 12 bases between. The V gene's germline CDR1 is MNHEY and CDR2 SVGAGI. The CDR3 region is CASSYSSQGATQYF. The DNA for the CDR3 is TGTGCCAGCAGTTACTCGAGCCAGGGTGCGACCCAGTACTTC.

V usage is TRBV5-6 and J usage is TRBJ1-5; 7 nucleotides align to TRBD1. This CDR3 is built from 16 residues. Germline loops: CDR1 SGHDT, CDR2 YYEEEE. The trim removed 4 bases at V and 0 bases at J, leaving 7 bases unmatched. The CDR3 nucleotides are TGTGCCAGCAGCCTTGGGACAGCCCATAGCAATCAGCCCCAGCATTTT. Protein: CASSLGTAHSNQPQHF.

This rearrangement joins TRBV6-1 to TRBJ2-7, with D perhaps matching TRBD1 (5 bases). The V end was cut by 3 bases, the J end by 5 bases, with 5 bases between. The CDR3 is 11 residues long. From germline, CDR1 is MNHNS and CDR2 SASEGT. CDR3 amino acids: CASSDRDEQYF. The CDR3 bases are TGTGCCAGCAGTGACAGGGACGAGCAGTACTTC.

The rearrangement uses TRBV27 and TRBJ2-3, with 10 bases fitting TRBD1. Trimming at V came to 10 bases and at J to 5 bases, leaving 12 bases not matched to a gene. Germline-derived CDR1 and CDR2 are MNHEY and SMNVEV (reference sequence). The CDR3 loop spans 15 amino acids. CDR3 sequence: CATSPGQGYRDTQYF. In DNA, the CDR3 is TGTGCCACCTCCCCGGGACAGGGGTATCGAGATACGCAGTATTTT.

This chain uses TRBV6-5 with TRBJ2-7; 9 nucleotides line up with TRBD1. The length of the CDR3 is 15 residues. Germline lookup yields CDR1 MNHEY and CDR2 SVGAGI. After removal of 6 bases from V and 3 bases from J, the junction contained 9 bases not matched to a gene. The CDR3 sequence: CASRGTGRGDYEQYF. Here the CDR3 DNA reads TGTGCCAGCAGGGGGACAGGGAGGGGAGACTACGAGCAGTACTTC.

This clone has more than one count but fewer than ten. V is TRBV28 and J is TRBJ1-5, with TRBD1 matching over 10 bases. The germline gives CDR1 MDHEN, CDR2 SYDVKM. After removal of 4 bases from V and 0 bases from J, the junction contained 12 bases not matched to a gene. There are 19 residues in the CDR3. CDR3 in DNA: TGTGCCAGCAGTTCCCAGGGACAGGGGAAAAGATATAGCAATCAGCCCCAGCATTTT. Translation: CASSSQGQGKRYSNQPQHF. Using reference TRBV28 and TRBJ1-5 for the parts outside the CDR3, the full variable domain is DVKVTQSSRYLVKRTGEKVFLECVQDMDHENMFWYRQDPGLGLRLIYFSYDVKMKEKGDIPEGYSVSREKKERFSLILESASTNQTSMYLCASSSQGQGKRYSNQPQHFGDGTRLSIL.

The rearrangement uses TRBV4-3 and TRBJ1-2, with 9 bases matching TRBD1. V dropped 4 bases and J dropped 7; count of bases not matched to a gene: 16. The CDR3 sequence is 17 residues long. Germline lookup yields CDR1 LGHNA and CDR2 YSLEER. The CDR3 DNA sequence: TGCGCCAGCAGCCTAAAACCCCCGGGACAGGGTTTTGCTGGCTACACCTTC. Amino acid sequence: CASSLKPPGQGFAGYTF.

J is TRBJ1-2 and V is TRBV7-2; 7 bases agree with TRBD1. Germline V gene sequence: CDR1 SGHTA, CDR2 FQGNSA. The CDR3 has 14 amino acids. Trimming took 5 bases from V and 10 from J; bases not matched to a gene: 13. The CDR3 protein is CASSPLTGIQAYTF. CDR3 DNA sequence: TGTGCCAGCAGCCCCCTGACAGGGATCCAGGCCTACACCTTC.

This chain uses TRBV4-3 with TRBJ1-1; 8 nucleotides align to TRBD1. Germline V lookup: CDR1 LGHNA, CDR2 YSLEER. This CDR3 comprises 17 residues. The J segment lost 0 bases and the V segment lost 0 bases, leaving 6 bases of the junction unmatched. CDR3 nucleotides: TGCGCCAGCAGCCAAGAGTCCTGGACAGGGATGAACACTGAAGCTTTCTTT. Translation: CASSQESWTGMNTEAFF.

The chain carries TRBV6-5 and TRBJ2-7; TRBD1 is a possible D gene (6 bases). CDR3 length: 13 residues. The V end was cut by 7 bases, the J end by 6 bases, with 16 bases between. Germline values: CDR1 MNHEY, CDR2 SVGAGI. CDR3 DNA sequence: TGTGCCAGCACCGAGGACAGCCGCCTCGAGCAGTACTTC. Amino acids: CASTEDSRLEQYF.

This clone appeared a single time. This sequence joins TRBV9 and TRBJ2-7; 10 positions agree with TRBD1. CDR1 is SGDLS, CDR2 YYNGEE, per germline. The V gene end was trimmed by 3 bases and the J gene end by 7 bases; junction bases not matched to a gene: 10. This CDR3 contains 15 residues. CDR3 sequence reads: CASSALGQGFGEQYF. The CDR3, as DNA: TGTGCCAGCAGCGCCCTGGGACAGGGGTTTGGTGAGCAGTACTTC. The full variable domain, in which reference TRBV9 and TRBJ2-7 provide the parts outside the CDR3, is DSGVTQTPKHLITATGQRVTLRCSPRSGDLSVYWYQQSLDQGLQFLIQYYNGEERAKGNILERFSAQQFPDLHSELNLSSLELGDSALYFCASSALGQGFGEQYFGPGTRLTVT.

The J gene is TRBJ1-2, the V gene TRBV27; maybe TRBD1 (6 bases). V lost 1 base, J lost 5 bases, and 14 bases lay in between. The CDR3 consists of 15 residues. Germline CDR1 reads MNHEY; CDR2 reads SMNVEV (reference sequence). The CDR3 region has the DNA TGTGCCAGCAGTTTATATGCAGGGGATTGGTATGGCTACACCTTC. Its translation: CASSLYAGDWYGYTF.